The T cell receptor (beta chain) described here comes from a study of tumor and adjacent non-tumor tissue in lung cancer. The CDR3 consists of 13 residues. Germline V CDR1 and CDR2: SQVTM, ANQGSEA. V was shortened by 7 bases and J by 6 bases, with 17 bases between the two germline ends. This clonotype appeared many times. Its target is unknown. This sample's RNA came from whole unsorted tissue. The normal lung tissue was taken more than 3 cm from the tumor edge. Study outcomes and limitations: Top 100 clones took a larger repertoire share in normal lung. Tumor tissue had significantly higher TCR diversity than normal lung.

A modified ARM-PCR protocol with three rounds of nested PCR amplified TCRbeta. TCRdb ran MiXCR on the multiplex PCR reads and lists one entry per CDR3 protein. The table shows approximately 82,000 distinct CDR3 sequences, with 76% occurring only once. The chain couples TRBV29-1 to TRBJ2-3; tentatively, D is TRBD1 (6 bases). This TCR derives from a man between 65 and 85 years old with non-small cell lung cancer. The sequencing sample was made of distant non-tumor lung tissue. CDR3 bases: TGCAGCGCCGGGACCACAGGGCCGGATACGCAGTATTTT. Translated, it gives CSAGTTGPDTQYF.